This note documents a single TCR beta chain sequence. The data derive from a study of CD8 T cells in ankylosing spondylitis. TCRdb ran MiXCR on the 5' RACE reads and lists one entry per CDR3 protein. The table lists almost 250,000 distinct CDR3 sequences, over 30% of them singletons, with around 4.2% in the top ten. What was sequenced was blood, either unsorted or a sorted T cell fraction (not recorded which). This TCR was sampled from a male donor with ankylosing spondylitis or in good health (not recorded which).

CDR3 protein: CASSLAGMSNQPQHF. The DNA of the CDR3 is TGTGCCAGCAGTTTAGCAGGGATGAGCAATCAGCCCCAGCATTTT. The chain is built from TRBV28 and TRBJ1-5, with D possibly being TRBD1 (5 bases). V dropped 2 bases and J dropped 1 base, with 9 bases sitting between them. The germline V gene has CDR1 MDHEN and CDR2 SYDVKM. This CDR3 region has 15 residues.